This T cell receptor beta chain is from a study of blood T cell repertoires in COVID-19. This clone came up once. Germline CDR1 MNHNY, CDR2 SVGAGI (reference sequence). V trimming: 5 bases; J trimming: 5 bases; junction bases outside the gene matches: 9. The CDR3 is 15 residues long. Generated by immunoSEQ multiplex PCR, the TCRdb table keeps only in-frame clones and is missing some. The sample yields 290,000 or so clones, around 90% seen once. The material sequenced was peripheral blood. The V gene is TRBV6-6, the J gene TRBJ1-5; 7 positions match TRBD1. The TCR was taken from a man between 18 and 29 years old with active or convalescent COVID-19. The CDR3 DNA follows: TGTGCCAGCAGTGACGACAGGGTTCGTGATCAGCCCCAGCATTTT. Protein sequence: CASSDDRVRDQPQHF.